The entry below describes one T cell receptor (beta chain). The sample is drawn from a study of T cell responses to AZD1222 COVID-19 vaccine. The CDR3 has 15 residues. Germline V CDR1 and CDR2: SGHTS, YDEGEE. V gave up 3 bases and J gave up 1 base, with 11 bases separating them. The repertoire was sequenced with immunoSEQ multiplex PCR; TCRdb's copy has only in-frame clones and lacks some. The sample lists approximately 190,000 clones; approximately 90% were seen once. The sequence was obtained from an adult in good health. The source material was peripheral blood, sampled on day 0 of AZD1222 vaccination. V gene TRBV5-8 combines with J gene TRBJ1-5, with D perhaps matching TRBD1 (5 bases). The CDR3 coding sequence is TGTGCCAGCAGCTCGGGGCGGACAAGCAATCAGCCCCAGCATTTT. Translated: CASSSGRTSNQPQHF.